The clone carrying this TCR beta chain was detected once. These data are taken from a study of control samples from healthy donors and cancer patients. Libraries were prepared by immunoSEQ multiplex PCR; TCRdb keeps only in-frame clonotypes and omits some of them. The sample includes 120,000 or so clones, more than 75% of them seen just once. Germline V gene sequence: CDR1 MNHNY, CDR2 SVGAGI (reference sequence). The CDR3 sequence is 13 residues long. V dropped 2 bases and J dropped 2 bases, with 4 bases sitting between them. The rearrangement links TRBV6-6 to TRBJ1-3; D is unclear. The specimen was blood. The receptor was isolated from a man aged 55 to 69 in good health. The CDR3 loop is CASSYRAGNTIYF. CDR3 coding DNA: TGTGCCAGCAGTTACAGGGCTGGAAACACCATATATTTT.